Listed below are T cell receptor beta chains from one sample, sequenced in a study of blood T cell repertoires in COVID-19. The repertoire was sequenced with immunoSEQ multiplex PCR; TCRdb's copy has only in-frame clones and lacks some. The table lists about 300,000 clones, 89% of them singletons. The specimen was peripheral blood. These receptors all come from a man between 18 and 29 years old who had recovered from COVID-19. Each CDR3 is given with its conserved first and last residue. Each record gives: D gene, V gene, J gene, clone size, CDR3 protein, CDR3 DNA. D genes are given only for firm matches. A clone size is listed for some rows: how often the clone was seen (once, few, many), or a class if it is expanded.

d_gene: -; v_gene: TRBV19; j_gene: TRBJ1-2; abundance: -; CDR3aa: CASMSLTPLVEGYTF; CDR3nt: TGTGCCAGTATGAGTTTAACGCCTCTAGTTGAGGGCTACACCTTC
d_gene: TRBD2; v_gene: TRBV5-4; j_gene: TRBJ2-5; abundance: -; CDR3aa: CASSLPGLAGGGHETQYF; CDR3nt: TGTGCCAGCAGCCTCCCGGGACTAGCGGGAGGAGGTCACGAGACCCAGTACTTC
d_gene: -; v_gene: TRBV30; j_gene: TRBJ1-5; abundance: -; CDR3aa: CAWSGTYREPQHF; CDR3nt: TGTGCCTGGAGTGGGACCTACAGGGAGCCCCAGCATTTT
d_gene: TRBD2; v_gene: TRBV4-1; j_gene: TRBJ2-1; abundance: -; CDR3aa: CASSQVPGTSTNEQFF; CDR3nt: TGCGCCAGCAGCCAAGTCCCCGGGACTAGCACCAATGAGCAGTTCTTC
d_gene: TRBD1; v_gene: TRBV7-2; j_gene: TRBJ1-2; abundance: -; CDR3aa: CASSPGQQAYGYTF; CDR3nt: TGTGCCAGCAGCCCGGGACAGCAAGCGTATGGCTACACCTTC
d_gene: -; v_gene: TRBV19; j_gene: TRBJ1-6; abundance: few; CDR3aa: CASSIGDRGDYNSPLHF; CDR3nt: TGTGCCAGTAGTATAGGAGATCGGGGGGACTATAATTCACCCCTCCACTTT
d_gene: -; v_gene: TRBV6-5; j_gene: TRBJ1-3; abundance: -; CDR3aa: CASSYSVANGNTIYF; CDR3nt: TGTGCCAGCAGTTACTCAGTCGCGAATGGAAACACCATATATTTT
d_gene: TRBD1; v_gene: TRBV6-5; j_gene: TRBJ2-2; abundance: -; CDR3aa: CASGLGQGLTGELFF; CDR3nt: TGTGCCAGCGGCCTCGGACAGGGGCTGACCGGGGAGCTGTTTTTT
d_gene: -; v_gene: TRBV9; j_gene: TRBJ2-7; abundance: few; CDR3aa: CASSVAQGYEQYF; CDR3nt: TGTGCCAGCAGCGTGGCACAGGGATACGAGCAGTACTTC
d_gene: -; v_gene: TRBV5-4; j_gene: TRBJ1-3; abundance: -; CDR3aa: CASSAQGYSGNTIYF; CDR3nt: TGTGCCAGCAGCGCACAGGGTTACTCTGGAAACACCATATATTTT